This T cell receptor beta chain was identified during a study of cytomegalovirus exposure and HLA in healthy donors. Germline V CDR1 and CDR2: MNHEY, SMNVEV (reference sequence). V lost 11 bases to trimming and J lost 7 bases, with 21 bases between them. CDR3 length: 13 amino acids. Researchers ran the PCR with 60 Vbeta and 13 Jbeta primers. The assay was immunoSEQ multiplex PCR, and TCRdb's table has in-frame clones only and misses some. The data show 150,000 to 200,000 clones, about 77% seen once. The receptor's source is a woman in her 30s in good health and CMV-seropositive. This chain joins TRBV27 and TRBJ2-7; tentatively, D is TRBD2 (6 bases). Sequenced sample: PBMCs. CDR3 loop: CASSLLPGGEQYF. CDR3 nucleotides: TGTGCCTCCAGCCTCCTCCCCGGGGGAGAGCAGTACTTC.